This T cell receptor (beta chain) derives from a study of long-term antiretroviral therapy in people with HIV. With 4 bases removed from V and 3 bases from J, the gap between germline ends came to 5 bases. The CDR3 spans 12 residues. The germline V gene has CDR1 SGHTS and CDR2 YDEGEE. They ran version v3.0 of the immunoSEQ assay at survey level. TCRdb's table, derived via immunoSEQ multiplex PCR, lists solely in-frame clones and lacks some. The sample includes 30,000 to 40,000 clones, roughly three quarters seen only once; the top ten take approximately 2.9%. Source: unsorted PBMCs, taken 1.9 years after starting antiretroviral therapy. The gene calls are TRBV5-8 and TRBJ1-5; no clear D. This receptor was identified in a man younger than 35 with HIV. The CDR3 DNA reads as TGTGCCAGCAGCCCCCTCAATCAGCCCCAGCATTTT. Translated: CASSPLNQPQHF.